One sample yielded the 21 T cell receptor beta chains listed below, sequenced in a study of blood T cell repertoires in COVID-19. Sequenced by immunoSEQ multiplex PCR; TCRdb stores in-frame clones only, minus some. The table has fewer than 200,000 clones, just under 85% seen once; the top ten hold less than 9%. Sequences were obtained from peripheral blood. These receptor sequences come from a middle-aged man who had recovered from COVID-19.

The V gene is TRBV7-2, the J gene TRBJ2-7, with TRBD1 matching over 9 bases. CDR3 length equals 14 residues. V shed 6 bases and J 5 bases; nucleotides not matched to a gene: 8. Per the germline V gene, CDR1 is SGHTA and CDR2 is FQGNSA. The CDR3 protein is CASRLRDRANEQYF. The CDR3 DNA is TGTGCCAGCAGGTTACGGGACAGGGCCAACGAGCAGTACTTC.

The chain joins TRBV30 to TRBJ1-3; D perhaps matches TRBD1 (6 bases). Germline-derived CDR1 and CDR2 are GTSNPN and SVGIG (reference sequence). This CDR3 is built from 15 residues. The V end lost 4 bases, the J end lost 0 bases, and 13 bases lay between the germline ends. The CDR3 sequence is CAWTRGPSSGNTIYF. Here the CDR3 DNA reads TGTGCCTGGACCAGGGGACCAAGCTCTGGAAACACCATATATTTT.

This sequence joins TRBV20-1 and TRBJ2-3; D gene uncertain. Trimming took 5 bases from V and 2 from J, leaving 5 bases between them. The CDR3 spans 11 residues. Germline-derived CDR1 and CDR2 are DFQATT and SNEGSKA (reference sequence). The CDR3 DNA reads TGCAGTGCTCCGTACACAGATACGCAGTATTTT. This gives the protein CSAPYTDTQYF.

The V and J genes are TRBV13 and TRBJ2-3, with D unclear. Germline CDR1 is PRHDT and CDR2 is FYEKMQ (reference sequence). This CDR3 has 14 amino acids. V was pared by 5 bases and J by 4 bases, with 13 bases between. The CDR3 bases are TGTGCCAGCAGCCCCGAGGCATCGCCAGATACGCAGTATTTT. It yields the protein CASSPEASPDTQYF.

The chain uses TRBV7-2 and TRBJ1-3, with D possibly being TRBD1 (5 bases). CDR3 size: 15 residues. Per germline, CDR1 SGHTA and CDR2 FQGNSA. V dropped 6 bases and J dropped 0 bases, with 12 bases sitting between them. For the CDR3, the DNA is TGTGCCAGCAGTTCGGACGGGGGCTCTGGAAACACCATATATTTT. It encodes CASSSDGGSGNTIYF.

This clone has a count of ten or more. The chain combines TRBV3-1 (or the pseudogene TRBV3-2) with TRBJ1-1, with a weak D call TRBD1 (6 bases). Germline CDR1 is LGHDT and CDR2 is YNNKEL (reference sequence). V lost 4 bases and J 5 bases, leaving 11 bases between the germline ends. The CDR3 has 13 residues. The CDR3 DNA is TGTGCCAGCAGCCGGAAACAGGGAACTGAAGCTTTCTTT. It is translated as CASSRKQGTEAFF.

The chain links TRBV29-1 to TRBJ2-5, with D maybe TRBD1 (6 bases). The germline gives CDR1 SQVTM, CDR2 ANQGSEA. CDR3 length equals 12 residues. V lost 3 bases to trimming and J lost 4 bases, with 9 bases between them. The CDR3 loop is CSVDARGETQYF. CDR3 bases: TGCAGCGTTGACGCCAGGGGAGAGACCCAGTACTTC.

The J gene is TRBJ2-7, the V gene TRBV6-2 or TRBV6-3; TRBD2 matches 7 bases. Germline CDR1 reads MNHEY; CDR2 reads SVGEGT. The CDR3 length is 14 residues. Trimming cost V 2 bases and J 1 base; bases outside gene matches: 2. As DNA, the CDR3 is TGTGCCAGCAGTTACGGCGGGGGTTCCTACGAGCAGTACTTC. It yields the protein CASSYGGGSYEQYF.

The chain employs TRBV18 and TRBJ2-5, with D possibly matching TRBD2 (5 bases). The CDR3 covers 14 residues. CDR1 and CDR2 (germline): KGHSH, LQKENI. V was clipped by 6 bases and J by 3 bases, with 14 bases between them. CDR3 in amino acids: CASSQAVREETQYF. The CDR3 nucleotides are TGTGCCAGCTCTCAGGCCGTGAGGGAAGAGACCCAGTACTTC.

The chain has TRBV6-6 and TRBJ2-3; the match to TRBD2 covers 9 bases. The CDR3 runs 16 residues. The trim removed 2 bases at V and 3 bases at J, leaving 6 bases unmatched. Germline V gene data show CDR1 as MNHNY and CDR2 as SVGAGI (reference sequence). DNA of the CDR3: TGTGCCAGCAGTTACGATGCGGGAGGGCGAACAGATACGCAGTATTTT. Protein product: CASSYDAGGRTDTQYF.

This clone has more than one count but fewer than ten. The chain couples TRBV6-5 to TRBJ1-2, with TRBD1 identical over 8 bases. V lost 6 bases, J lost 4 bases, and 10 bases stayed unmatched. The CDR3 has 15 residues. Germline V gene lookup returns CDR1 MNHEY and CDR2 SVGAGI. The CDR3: CASSLGTGSRYGYTF. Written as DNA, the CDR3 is TGTGCCAGCAGCCTCGGGACAGGCTCCCGCTATGGCTACACCTTC.

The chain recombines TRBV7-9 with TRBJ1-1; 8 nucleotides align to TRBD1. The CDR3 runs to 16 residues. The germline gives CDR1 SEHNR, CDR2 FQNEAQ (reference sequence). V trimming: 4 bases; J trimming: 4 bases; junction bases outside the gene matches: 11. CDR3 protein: CASSSANRGEGTEAFF. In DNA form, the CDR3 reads TGTGCCAGCAGCTCCGCCAACAGGGGGGAAGGCACTGAAGCTTTCTTT.

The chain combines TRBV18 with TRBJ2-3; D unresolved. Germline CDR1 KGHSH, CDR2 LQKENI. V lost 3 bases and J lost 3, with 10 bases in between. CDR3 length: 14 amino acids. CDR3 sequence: CASSPPTSTDTQYF. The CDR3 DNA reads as TGTGCCAGCTCACCCCCGACTTCGACAGATACGCAGTATTTT.

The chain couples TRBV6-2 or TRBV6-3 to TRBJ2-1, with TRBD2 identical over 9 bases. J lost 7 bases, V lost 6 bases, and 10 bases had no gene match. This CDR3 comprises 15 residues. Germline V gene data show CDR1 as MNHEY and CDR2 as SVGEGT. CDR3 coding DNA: TGTGCCAGCAGCATCTGGCGGGAGGGAAAAAATGAGCAGTTCTTC. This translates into CASSIWREGKNEQFF.

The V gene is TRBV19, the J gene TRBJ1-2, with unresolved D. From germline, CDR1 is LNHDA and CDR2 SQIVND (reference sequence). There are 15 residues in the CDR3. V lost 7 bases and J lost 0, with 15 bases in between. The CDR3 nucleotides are TGTGCCAGTATCCCTCCTGGGCTTTCTAACTATGGCTACACCTTC. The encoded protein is CASIPPGLSNYGYTF.

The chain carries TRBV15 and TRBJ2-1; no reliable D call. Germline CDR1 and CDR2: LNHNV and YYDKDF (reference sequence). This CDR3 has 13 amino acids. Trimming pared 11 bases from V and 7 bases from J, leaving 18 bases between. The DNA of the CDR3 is TGTGCCTCATCCAGAGGAGTGACGAATGAGCAGTTCTTC. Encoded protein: CASSRGVTNEQFF.

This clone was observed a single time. In nucleotides, the CDR3 is TGTGCCAGTAGTATAGATCAGGACAGGTACCCGGGGAACACAGATACGCAGTATTTT. As protein: CASSIDQDRYPGNTDTQYF. The V gene is TRBV19, the J gene TRBJ2-3, with TRBD1 matching 7 bases. The CDR3 is made up of 19 amino acids. Germline V gene sequence: CDR1 LNHDA, CDR2 SQIVND (reference sequence). Trimming took 0 bases from V and 2 from J; bases not matched to a gene: 14.

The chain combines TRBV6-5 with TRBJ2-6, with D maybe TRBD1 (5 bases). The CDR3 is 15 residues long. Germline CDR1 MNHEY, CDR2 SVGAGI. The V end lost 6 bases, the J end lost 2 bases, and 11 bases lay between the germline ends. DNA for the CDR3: TGTGCCAGCAGCGCAGACAGAACTGGGGCCAACGTCCTGACTTTC. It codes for CASSADRTGANVLTF.

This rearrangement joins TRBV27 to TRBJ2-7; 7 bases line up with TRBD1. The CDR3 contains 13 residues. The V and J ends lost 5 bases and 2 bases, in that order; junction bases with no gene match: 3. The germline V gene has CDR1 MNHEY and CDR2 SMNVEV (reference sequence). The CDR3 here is CASSPGQPYEQYF. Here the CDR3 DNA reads TGTGCCAGCAGTCCGGGACAGCCCTACGAGCAGTACTTC.

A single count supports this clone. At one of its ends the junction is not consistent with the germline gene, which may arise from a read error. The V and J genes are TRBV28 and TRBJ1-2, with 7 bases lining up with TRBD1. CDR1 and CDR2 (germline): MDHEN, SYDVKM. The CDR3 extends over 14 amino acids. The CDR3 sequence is CASSLGDLTGSRSF. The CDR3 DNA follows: TGTGCCAGCAGTTTAGGGGATTTGACAGGGTCCAGGTCCTTC.

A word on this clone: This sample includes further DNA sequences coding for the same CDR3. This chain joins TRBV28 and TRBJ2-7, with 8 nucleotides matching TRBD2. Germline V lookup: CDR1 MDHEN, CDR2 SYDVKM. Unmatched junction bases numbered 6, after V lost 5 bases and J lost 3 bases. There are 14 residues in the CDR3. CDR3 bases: TGTGCCAGCAGTACCGGGACTAGAGGCTACGAGCAGTACTTC. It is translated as CASSTGTRGYEQYF.